This T cell receptor beta chain is from a study of cytomegalovirus exposure and HLA in healthy donors. Study results and limitations: The Asian-associated ancestry cluster reportedly had fewer N-insertions than the roughly 700-donor mean in a later analysis. Analyzed later, association rates of TCRs varied across HLA loci, with DRB1 most and HLA-C fewest. As immune exposure information, only CMV serostatus was available.

This clone has more than one count but fewer than ten. Its antigen is undetermined. The PCR had 60 Vbeta and 13 Jbeta primers. The method was immunoSEQ multiplex PCR; TCRdb's version includes in-frame clones alone and lacks a portion of them. The data show fewer than 200,000 clones, around three quarters seen once. Trimming left V 0 bases short and J 8 bases short, with 15 bases between. This CDR3 contains 14 residues. Germline assignment: CDR1 SGHNT and CDR2 YYREEE (reference sequence). The chain has TRBV5-4 and TRBJ2-7; D is unclear. Specimen: PBMCs. The TCR originated in a man between 40 and 49 years old in good health and CMV-seronegative. The CDR3: CASSLVTRSEKQYF. For the CDR3, the DNA is TGTGCCAGCAGCTTGGTAACACGGAGCGAAAAGCAGTACTTC.